The T cell receptor (beta chain) under discussion was sequenced for a study of cytomegalovirus exposure and HLA in healthy donors. General study results and limits: Investigators reported 150 to 200 TCR beta chains as tied to cytomegalovirus. For most TCR beta V segments, an earlier analysis put the productive rate at about 90% or about 30% of the time.

In the PCR, 60 Vbeta and 13 Jbeta primers were used. Per the study methods: About 11 million shared chains were among the about 80 million unique TCR beta chains that a later analysis counted. Measured with immunoSEQ multiplex PCR; TCRdb has only the in-frame clones, and not every one. From that table come the V and J calls and clone size; the DNA was used to work out D and trimming. Among 180,000 or so clones listed, approximately 80% were seen once. A word on this clone: Its specificity is not known.

At sampling all donors were nominally healthy, likely with unrecorded immune exposures. Unmatched junction bases numbered 2, after V lost 5 bases and J lost 2 bases. The germline V gene has CDR1 MDHEN and CDR2 SYDVKM. This CDR3 contains 14 residues. This chain connects TRBV28 to TRBJ2-3, with TRBD1 matching over 9 bases. The sequencing sample was made of PBMCs. The receptor was isolated from a woman between 50 and 59 years old in good health and CMV-seropositive. The CDR3 here is CASSRDRVTDTQYF. CDR3 in DNA: TGTGCCAGCAGTCGGGACAGGGTCACAGATACGCAGTATTTT.